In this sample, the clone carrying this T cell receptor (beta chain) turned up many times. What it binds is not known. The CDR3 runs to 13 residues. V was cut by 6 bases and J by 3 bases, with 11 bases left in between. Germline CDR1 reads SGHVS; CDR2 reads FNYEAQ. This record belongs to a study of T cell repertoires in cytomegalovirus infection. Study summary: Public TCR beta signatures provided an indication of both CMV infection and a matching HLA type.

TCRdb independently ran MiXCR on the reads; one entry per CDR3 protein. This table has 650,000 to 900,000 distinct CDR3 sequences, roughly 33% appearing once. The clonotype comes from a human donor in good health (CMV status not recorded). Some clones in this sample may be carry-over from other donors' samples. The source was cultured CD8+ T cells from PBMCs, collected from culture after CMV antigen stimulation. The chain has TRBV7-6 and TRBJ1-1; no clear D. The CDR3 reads CASRTGPHTEAFF. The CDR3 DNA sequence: TGTGCCAGCAGAACCGGGCCTCACACTGAAGCTTTCTTT.